This is a list of T cell receptor beta chains from one sample in a study of blood T cell repertoires in COVID-19. Clones were sequenced by immunoSEQ multiplex PCR, and TCRdb holds only the in-frame ones, with some missing. The profile covers around 250,000 clones, with around 89% appearing a single time and roughly 1.2% taken by the ten largest. The specimen was PBMCs or T cells enriched from blood (not recorded which). These TCRs come from a woman aged 40-49 years with acute COVID-19. CDR3s include the opening cysteine and the closing phenylalanine or tryptophan. The D gene is left open where the match is weak. Rows may omit the clone size; those that give it use once, few, many or a size class.

clone size | J gene | D gene | CDR3 length | V gene | CDR3 protein | CDR3 DNA
once | TRBJ1-6 | . | 16 | TRBV9 | CASSAPGLQGRSPLHF | TGTGCCAGCAGCGCTCCGGGACTTCAAGGCCGTTCACCCCTCCACTTT
. | TRBJ2-1 | TRBD2 | 19 | TRBV24-1 | CATSPRFGSSGRPLNEQFF | TGTGCCACCAGTCCTAGATTTGGTTCGAGCGGGAGGCCCCTCAATGAGCAGTTCTTC
. | TRBJ1-5 | . | 14 | TRBV19 | CASTWTDSNQPQHF | TGTGCCAGTACCTGGACAGATAGCAATCAGCCCCAGCATTTT
. | TRBJ1-2 | TRBD1 | 14 | TRBV5-6 | CASSPTGANYGYTF | TGTGCCAGCAGCCCGACAGGGGCAAACTATGGCTACACCTTC
. | TRBJ2-5 | . | 13 | TRBV10-3 | CAISDDRGASQYF | TGTGCCATCAGTGACGACCGCGGCGCGTCCCAGTACTTC
. | TRBJ1-2 | TRBD1 | 13 | TRBV28 | CASSLQQGLGYTF | TGTGCCAGCAGTTTGCAACAGGGGCTTGGCTACACCTTC
. | TRBJ2-3 | TRBD2 | 19 | TRBV28 | CASTTLLLRGLAGTDTQYF | TGTGCCAGCACCACCCTACTGCTGCGGGGACTAGCCGGCACAGATACGCAGTATTTT
. | TRBJ2-3 | TRBD2 | 14 | TRBV6-5 | CASIAGGPTDTQYF | TGTGCCAGCATAGCGGGAGGGCCCACAGATACGCAGTATTTT
. | TRBJ1-2 | TRBD1 | 16 | TRBV5-8 | CASSPGQDGVGYSYTF | TGTGCCAGCAGCCCCGGACAGGACGGCGTGGGATATAGCTACACCTTC
. | TRBJ1-5 | TRBD1 | 14 | TRBV7-2 | CASSTGQGIQPQHF | TGTGCCAGCAGCACGGGACAGGGTATTCAGCCCCAGCATTTT
. | TRBJ1-1 | TRBD1 | 13 | TRBV12-3/TRBV12-4 | CASSGTANTEAFF | TGTGCCAGCAGTGGGACAGCTAACACTGAAGCTTTCTTT
. | TRBJ2-5 | . | 14 | TRBV30 | CAWSVRGAGETQYF | TGTGCCTGGAGTGTACGTGGGGCGGGGGAGACCCAGTACTTC
. | TRBJ2-1 | . | 15 | TRBV24-1 | CATGGREAGYNEQFF | TGTGCCACCGGCGGGCGAGAGGCGGGGTACAATGAGCAGTTCTTC
. | TRBJ2-1 | TRBD1 | 12 | TRBV7-2 | CASSPGGWEQFF | TGTGCCAGCAGTCCAGGGGGCTGGGAGCAGTTCTTC
. | TRBJ2-1 | TRBD2 | 16 | TRBV24-1 | CATSDPGGRLDNEQFF | TGTGCCACCAGTGATCCAGGCGGGAGACTCGACAATGAGCAGTTCTTC
. | TRBJ2-7 | TRBD1 | 14 | TRBV24-1 | CATSDWDRPYEQYF | TGTGCCACCAGTGATTGGGACAGGCCCTACGAGCAGTACTTC
. | TRBJ1-1 | TRBD1 | 16 | TRBV18 | CASSLLSGTGDTEAFF | TGTGCCAGCTCACTTTTATCCGGGACAGGGGACACTGAAGCTTTCTTT
. | TRBJ1-2 | . | 16 | TRBV28 | CASSPLLRQATYGYTF | TGTGCCAGCAGTCCTCTCCTTAGACAGGCCACCTATGGCTACACCTTC
. | TRBJ2-2 | TRBD2 | 16 | TRBV7-3 | CASSSMGLAGAGELFF | TGTGCCAGCAGCTCGATGGGACTAGCGGGGGCCGGGGAGCTGTTTTTT
. | TRBJ2-3 | TRBD1 | 17 | TRBV5-6 | CASSLGTGPYGTDTQYF | TGTGCCAGCAGCTTAGGGACAGGCCCTTACGGCACAGATACGCAGTATTTT
. | TRBJ2-4 | . | 16 | TRBV28 | CASSSTGSIAKNIQYF | TGTGCCAGCAGTTCTACAGGGTCGATAGCCAAAAACATTCAGTACTTC
. | TRBJ1-1 | . | 15 | TRBV3-1/TRBV3-2 | CASSQGSGWNTEAFF | TGTGCCAGCAGCCAAGGGTCGGGTTGGAACACTGAAGCTTTCTTT
. | TRBJ1-6 | . | 12 | TRBV28 | CAIQGGNSPLHF | TGTGCCATTCAGGGTGGTAATTCACCCCTCCACTTT